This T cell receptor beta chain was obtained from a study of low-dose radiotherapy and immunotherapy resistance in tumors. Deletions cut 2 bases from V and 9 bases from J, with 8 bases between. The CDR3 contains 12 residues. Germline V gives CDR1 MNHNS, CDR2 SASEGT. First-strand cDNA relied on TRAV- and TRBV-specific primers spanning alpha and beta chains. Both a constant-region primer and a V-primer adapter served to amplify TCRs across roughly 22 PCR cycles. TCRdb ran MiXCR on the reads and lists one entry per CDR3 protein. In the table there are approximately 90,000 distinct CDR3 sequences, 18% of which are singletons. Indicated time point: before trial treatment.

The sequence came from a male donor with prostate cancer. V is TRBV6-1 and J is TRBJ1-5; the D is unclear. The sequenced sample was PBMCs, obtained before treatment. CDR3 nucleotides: TGTGCCAGCAGTGAATCTCTTAGGCCCCAGCATTTT. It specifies CASSESLRPQHF.